This entry concerns a single TCR beta chain. The sample is drawn from a study of T cells in Graves' hyperthyroidism and ophthalmopathy. Template material for amplifying TCR beta CDR3 regions consisted of RNA transcripts. First-round RT-PCR targeting the TCR CDR3 was performed with the HTBI primer set. TCRdb re-called the multiplex PCR reads through MiXCR, storing one row per CDR3 protein. This sample has some 600,000 distinct CDR3 sequences, with about 14% found just once. The receptor was derived from a woman aged 25 to 39 with Graves' hyperthyroidism that later progressed to Graves' ophthalmopathy. The sample taken for sequencing was blood.

CDR3 loop: CASRDDGGGGTEAFF. DNA of the CDR3: TGTGCCAGCAGAGACGATGGGGGCGGGGGCACTGAAGCTTTCTTT. J is TRBJ1-1 and V is TRBV28, with D possibly matching TRBD1 (6 bases). Germline-derived CDR1 and CDR2 are MDHEN and SYDVKM. V was trimmed by 6 bases and J by 4 bases, leaving 18 bases between them. CDR3 length: 15 amino acids.